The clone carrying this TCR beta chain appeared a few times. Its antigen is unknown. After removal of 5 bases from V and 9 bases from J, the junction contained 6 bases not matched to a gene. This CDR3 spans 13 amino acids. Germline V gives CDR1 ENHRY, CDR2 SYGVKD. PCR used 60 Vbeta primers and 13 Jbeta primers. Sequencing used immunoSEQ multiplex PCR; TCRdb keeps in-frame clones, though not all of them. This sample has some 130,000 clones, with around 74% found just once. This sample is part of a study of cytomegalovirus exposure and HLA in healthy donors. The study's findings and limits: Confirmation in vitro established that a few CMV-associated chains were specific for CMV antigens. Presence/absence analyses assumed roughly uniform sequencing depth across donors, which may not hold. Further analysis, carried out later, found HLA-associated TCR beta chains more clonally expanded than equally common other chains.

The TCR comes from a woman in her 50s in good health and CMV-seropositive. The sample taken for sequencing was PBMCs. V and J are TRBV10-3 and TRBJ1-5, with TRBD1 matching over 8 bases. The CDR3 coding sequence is TGTGCCATCAGTTCGGACAGGGTACTGCCCCAGCATTTT. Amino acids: CAISSDRVLPQHF.